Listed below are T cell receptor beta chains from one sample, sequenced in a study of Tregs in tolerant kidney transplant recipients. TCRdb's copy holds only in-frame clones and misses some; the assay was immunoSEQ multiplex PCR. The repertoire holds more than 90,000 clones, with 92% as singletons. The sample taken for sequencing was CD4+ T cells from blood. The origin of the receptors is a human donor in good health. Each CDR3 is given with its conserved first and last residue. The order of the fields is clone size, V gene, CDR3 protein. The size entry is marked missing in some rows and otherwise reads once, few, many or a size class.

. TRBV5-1 CASSLVRAGELFF
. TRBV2 CASSLQGRGLYNEQFF
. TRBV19 CASSIGGNEQFF
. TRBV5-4 CASSLQGAYEQYF
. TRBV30 CAWSPPRQVNQPQHF
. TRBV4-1 CASSQVGELFF
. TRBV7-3 CASSPTPTARETQYF
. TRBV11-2 CASSLDRAGSEAFF
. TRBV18 CASSPGTSGATQYF
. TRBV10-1 CASSESGTGTNTEAFF
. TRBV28 CASSLKPADEKLFF
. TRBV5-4 CASSRSGTYQETQYF
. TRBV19 CASIMGGGYGTEAFF
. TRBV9 CASSSRRIGGSTEAFF
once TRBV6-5 CASSYFQGKGQPQHF
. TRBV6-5 CASRRTGSERNEQFF
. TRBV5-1 CASSLPGGTVPGGGYVSSYNEQFF
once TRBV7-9 CASSPRGETQYF
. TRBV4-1 CASRIEDGLYGYTF
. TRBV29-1 CSVEAGTGEAYNEQFF
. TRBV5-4 CASSFQGRDTGELFF
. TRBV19 CASSMWDTSNYGYTF
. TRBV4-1 CASSQVPGRTNTEAFF
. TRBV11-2 CASSLSWGAPNEKLFF
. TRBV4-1 CASSSGGDLYNEQFF
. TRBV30 CAWSVGTLYTGELFF
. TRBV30 CAWTRTGGETEAFF
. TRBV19 CASSMRLAGPSTDTQYF
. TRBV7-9 CASSRPQRQPHEQYF
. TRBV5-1 CASSHGLASSYNEQFF
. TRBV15 CATSRDLLGDAFF
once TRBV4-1 CASSPGLAGGPFYEQYF
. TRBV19 CASSIGRNYGYTF
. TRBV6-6 CASSPPGGGMYEQFF
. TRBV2 CASSWDRDHEQYF
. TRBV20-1 CSATRWAEAFF
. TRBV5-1 CASSFLQGSYEQYF
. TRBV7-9 CASSLDRVAEAFF
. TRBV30 CAWRTRQYGYTF
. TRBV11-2 CASSLEESPYGYTF
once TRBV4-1 CASSLQSGTVNTGELFF
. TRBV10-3 CAISGQGNEQYF
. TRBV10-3 CAISDRPGVVSGNTIYF
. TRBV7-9 CASSPWTVYEQYF